The present T cell receptor (beta chain) was sequenced within a study of identical twins. TCRdb called the 5' RACE reads again in MiXCR, with one record for every CDR3 protein. The sample includes more than 600,000 distinct CDR3 sequences, roughly 18% of them seen just once. The CDR3 has 18 residues. Germline CDR1 is DFQATT and CDR2 is SNEGSKA (reference sequence). Between the trimmed V and J ends, which lost 1 base and 2 bases, there was a span of 21 bases. The same data also contributed to another study, on T cells expressing NK-cell markers. As that study records: Eight donors were sequenced, seven testing HCMV-seropositive and one testing seronegative. Whether the expanded NKG2C+ T cell clones recognized HCMV remained unclear.

The receptor's source is a woman aged 18-29 years in good health. The sequenced material came from PBMCs. V and J are TRBV20-1 and TRBJ2-1; D perhaps matches TRBD2 (6 bases). For the CDR3, the DNA is TGCAGTGCTAGAGTACTCCACGGGACTCCCTCCACCTACAATGAGCAGTTCTTC. Protein: CSARVLHGTPSTYNEQFF.